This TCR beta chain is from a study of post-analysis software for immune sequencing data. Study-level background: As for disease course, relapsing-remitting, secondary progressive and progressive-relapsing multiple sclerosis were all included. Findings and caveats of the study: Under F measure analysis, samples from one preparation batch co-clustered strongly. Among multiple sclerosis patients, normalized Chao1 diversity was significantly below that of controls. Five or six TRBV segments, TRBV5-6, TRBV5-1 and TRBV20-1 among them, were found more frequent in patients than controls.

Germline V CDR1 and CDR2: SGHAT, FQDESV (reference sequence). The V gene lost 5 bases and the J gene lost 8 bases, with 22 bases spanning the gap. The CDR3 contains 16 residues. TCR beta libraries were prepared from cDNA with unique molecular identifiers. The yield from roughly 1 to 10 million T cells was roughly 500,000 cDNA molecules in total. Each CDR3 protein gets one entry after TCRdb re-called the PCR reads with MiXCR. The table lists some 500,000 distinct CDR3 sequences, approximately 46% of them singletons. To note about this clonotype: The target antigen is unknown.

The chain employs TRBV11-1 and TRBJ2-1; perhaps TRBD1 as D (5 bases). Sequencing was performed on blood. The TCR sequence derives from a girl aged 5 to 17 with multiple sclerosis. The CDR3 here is CASSLSRGGPLDEQFF. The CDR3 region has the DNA TGTGCCAGCAGCCTAAGTAGGGGTGGGCCGTTGGATGAGCAGTTCTTC. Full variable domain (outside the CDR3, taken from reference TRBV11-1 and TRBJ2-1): EAEVAQSPRYKITEKSQAVAFWCDPISGHATLYWYRQILGQGPELLVQFQDESVVDDSQLPKDRFSAERLKGVDSTLKIQPAELGDSAMYLCASSLSRGGPLDEQFFGPGTRLTVL.